Below are 8 T cell receptor beta chains sequenced from a single sample in a study of T cell repertoires in cytomegalovirus infection. Antigen specificity for these receptors is unknown. TCRdb re-called the reads with MiXCR, one entry per CDR3 protein. The sample shows a few hundred thousand distinct CDR3 sequences, about 39% of them seen only once. Sample: cultured PBMCs, taken from culture after CMV antigen stimulation. These receptors were collected from a human donor in good health (CMV status not recorded). Some clones in this sample may be carry-over from other donors' samples.

This clonotype was seen more than once but under ten times. The V and J genes are TRBV6-1 and TRBJ1-6; D is undetermined. CDR1 is MNHNS and CDR2 is SASEGT in the germline V gene. The CDR3 contains 14 residues. V was pared by 3 bases and J by 2 bases, with 5 bases between. CDR3 coding DNA: TGTGCCAGCAGTGAGCTCACCTATAATTCACCCCTCCACTTT. This codes for CASSELTYNSPLHF.

The rearrangement uses TRBV15 and TRBJ2-7, with D perhaps being TRBD1 or TRBD2 (6 bases each). The CDR3 runs to 14 residues. Germline loops: CDR1 LNHNV, CDR2 YYDKDF (reference sequence). Trimming left V 4 bases short and J 5 bases short, with 15 bases between. Written as DNA, the CDR3 is TGTGCCACCAGCACCTTGAGGGGGGAACACGAGCAGTACTTC. Translated, it gives CATSTLRGEHEQYF.

This clonotype was counted between two and nine times. V is TRBV6-2 or TRBV6-3 and J is TRBJ2-3; D perhaps matches TRBD2 (7 bases). The CDR3 totals 15 residues. Germline V gene lookup returns CDR1 MNHEY and CDR2 SVGEGT. V dropped 5 bases and J dropped 10 bases, with 22 bases sitting between them. DNA for the CDR3: TGTGCCAGCAGTCCCAGGGGACTACGGATGAGATCGCAGTATTTT. This sequence encodes CASSPRGLRMRSQYF.

The gene calls are TRBV20-1 and TRBJ2-3; 13 nucleotides align to TRBD2. CDR1 DFQATT and CDR2 SNEGSKA come from the germline V gene (reference sequence). V dropped 1 base and J dropped 0; count of bases not matched to a gene: 10. This CDR3 contains 19 residues. CDR3 loop: CSARGFGLAGEISTDTQYF. The CDR3 DNA reads TGCAGTGCTAGAGGCTTCGGACTAGCGGGAGAAATTAGCACAGATACGCAGTATTTT.

V is TRBV7-2 and J is TRBJ1-5; no definite D call. CDR1 and CDR2 from the germline V gene are SGHTA and FQGNSA. Trimming removed 1 base at V and 0 bases at J, with 10 bases between. The CDR3 extends over 16 amino acids. CDR3 region: CASSLDRPHSNQPQHF. Here the CDR3 DNA reads TGTGCCAGCAGCTTAGATCGCCCTCATAGCAATCAGCCCCAGCATTTT.

The V call is TRBV7-2, the J call TRBJ2-5; TRBD1 matches at 9 bases. The CDR3 spans 14 residues. From germline, CDR1 is SGHTA and CDR2 FQGNSA. V shed 3 bases, J shed 3 bases, and the junction held 2 bases outside the gene matches. The CDR3 nucleotides are TGTGCCAGCAGCTTGGGACAGGGTGAAGAGACCCAGTACTTC. Translated, it gives CASSLGQGEETQYF.

This clonotype was picked up many times. The rearrangement links TRBV7-2 to TRBJ1-2, with D hard to call. V lost 3 bases and J 9 bases, leaving 14 bases between the germline ends. This CDR3 spans 13 amino acids. Per germline, CDR1 SGHTA and CDR2 FQGNSA. CDR3 in DNA: TGTGCCAGCAGCTTCGAGACGAGATCAAGCTACACCTTC. Residues: CASSFETRSSYTF.

This rearrangement joins TRBV12-3 or TRBV12-4 to TRBJ1-1; D is uncertain. CDR3 length: 12 residues. V shed 5 bases and J shed 7 bases, with 11 bases lying between them. DNA of the CDR3: TGTGCCAGCAGTCCCAATCGCCGTGAAGCTTTCTTT. Translation: CASSPNRREAFF.